This T cell receptor (beta chain) was recorded in a study of blood T cell repertoires in COVID-19. Overall study: Sites in the United States, Italy and Spain provided acute and convalescent COVID-19 samples. The cDNA or gDNA used as material had been derived from T cells, B-cell-depleted T cells, or PBMCs.

Here immunoSEQ multiplex PCR was the method, and the copy in TCRdb shows in-frame clones only, minus some. The table includes 300,000 or so clones, around four fifths detected once. In germline, CDR1 is SGHRS, CDR2 YFSETQ. CDR3 length equals 16 residues. V dropped 2 bases and J dropped 1; count of bases not matched to a gene: 4. The chain has TRBV5-1 and TRBJ2-5; 11 bases align to TRBD2. Sample: peripheral blood. The source is a woman aged 50 to 60 with active or convalescent COVID-19. DNA for the CDR3: TGCGCCAGCAGCTTCGGAACTAGCGGGAGCCAAGAGACCCAGTACTTC. It codes for CASSFGTSGSQETQYF.